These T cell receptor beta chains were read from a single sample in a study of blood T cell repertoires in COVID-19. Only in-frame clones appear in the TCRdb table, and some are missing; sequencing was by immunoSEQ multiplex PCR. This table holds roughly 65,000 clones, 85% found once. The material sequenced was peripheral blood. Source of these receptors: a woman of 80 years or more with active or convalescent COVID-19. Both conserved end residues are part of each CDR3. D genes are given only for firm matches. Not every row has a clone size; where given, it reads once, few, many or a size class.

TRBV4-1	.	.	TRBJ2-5	CASSQGSQETQYF	TGCGCCAGCAGCCAAGGCAGCCAAGAGACCCAGTACTTC
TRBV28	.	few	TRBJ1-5	CASSFEQGQPQHF	TGTGCCAGCAGTTTTGAACAGGGACAGCCCCAGCATTTT
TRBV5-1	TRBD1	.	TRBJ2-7	CASSSRTGFDEQYF	TGCGCCAGCAGCTCCAGGACAGGATTCGACGAGCAGTACTTC
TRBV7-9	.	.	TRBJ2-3	CASRQAGLAIDTQYF	TGTGCCAGCAGGCAGGCAGGGCTAGCGATTGATACGCAGTATTTT
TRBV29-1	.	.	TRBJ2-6	CSVKDRSGANVLTF	TGCAGCGTTAAGGACAGATCTGGGGCCAACGTCCTGACTTTC
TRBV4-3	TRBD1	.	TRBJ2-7	CASSGRDRGHEQYF	TGCGCCAGCAGCGGCCGGGACAGGGGACACGAGCAGTACTTC
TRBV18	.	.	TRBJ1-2	CASSQQGLYTF	TGTGCCAGCTCACAACAGGGTCTCTACACCTTC
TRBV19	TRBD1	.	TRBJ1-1	CASSIDRQGADTEAFF	TGTGCCAGTAGTATAGATCGGCAGGGGGCGGATACTGAAGCTTTCTTT
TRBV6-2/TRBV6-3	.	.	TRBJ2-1	CASSSTKLQGYNEQFF	TGTGCCAGCAGTTCTACCAAACTCCAGGGCTACAATGAGCAGTTCTTC
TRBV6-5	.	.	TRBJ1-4	CASSPDEKLFF	TGTGCCAGCAGTCCGGATGAAAAACTGTTTTTT
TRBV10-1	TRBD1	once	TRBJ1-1	CASSPDRERTEAFF	TGCGCCAGCAGCCCCGACAGGGAAAGGACTGAAGCTTTCTTT
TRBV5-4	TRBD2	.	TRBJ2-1	CASSLPLAGGLNEQFF	TGTGCCAGCAGCTTGCCCCTAGCGGGGGGCCTCAATGAGCAGTTCTTC
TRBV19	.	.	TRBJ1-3	CASRTQTYSGNTIYF	TGTGCCAGTAGGACACAGACCTACTCTGGAAACACCATATATTTT
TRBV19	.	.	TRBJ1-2	CATKGNDINYGYTF	TGTGCCACCAAGGGGAACGACATAAACTATGGCTACACCTTC
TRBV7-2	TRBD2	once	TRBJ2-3	CASSLSAGGLTTSTDTQYF	TGTGCCAGCAGCTTAAGCGCGGGGGGGCTGACGACTAGCACAGATACGCAGTATTTT
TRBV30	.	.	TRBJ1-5	CAWSVEPLQPQHF	TGTGCCTGGAGTGTAGAGCCTCTTCAGCCCCAGCATTTT
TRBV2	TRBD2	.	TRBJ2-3	CASSGEGAGGPYTQYF	TGTGCCAGCAGTGGGGAGGGAGCGGGGGGGCCGTATACGCAGTATTTT
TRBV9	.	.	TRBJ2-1	CASSGTTYNEQFF	TGTGCCAGCTCCGGGACAACATACAATGAGCAGTTCTTC
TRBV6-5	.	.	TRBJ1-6	CASTTRGNSPLHF	TGTGCCAGCACAACAAGGGGTAATTCACCCCTCCACTTT
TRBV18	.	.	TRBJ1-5	CASSPSPFNQPQHF	TGTGCCAGCTCACCTTCTCCCTTTAATCAGCCCCAGCATTTT
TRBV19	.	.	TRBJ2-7	CASSFEVSYEQYF	TGTGCCAGTAGTTTTGAGGTCTCCTACGAGCAGTACTTC
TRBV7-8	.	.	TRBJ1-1	CASSFEGRTEAFF	TGTGCCAGCAGCTTTGAGGGGAGGACTGAAGCTTTCTTT
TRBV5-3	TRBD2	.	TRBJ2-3	CARRHGWYKRGPDTQYF	TGTGCCAGAAGGCACGGATGGTACAAGCGGGGACCAGATACGCAGTATTTT
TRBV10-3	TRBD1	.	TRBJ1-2	CAISVQPGTGNYGYTF	TGTGCCATCAGTGTGCAGCCCGGGACAGGGAACTATGGCTACACCTTC
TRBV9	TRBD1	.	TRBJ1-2	CASSGPGQGVGYTF	TGTGCCAGCAGCGGACCGGGACAGGGTGTTGGCTACACCTTC
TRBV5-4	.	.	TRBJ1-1	CASSFSYRDTEAFF	TGTGCCAGCAGCTTTAGTTACAGGGACACTGAAGCTTTCTTT
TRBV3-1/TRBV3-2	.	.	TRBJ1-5	CASSQDTRRSFAGNQPQHF	TGTGCCAGCAGCCAAGACACTCGCCGATCCTTCGCGGGCAATCAGCCCCAGCATTTT
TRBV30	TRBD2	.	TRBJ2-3	CAWRLGGTTDTQYF	TGTGCCTGGAGGCTGGGGGGGACTACAGATACGCAGTATTTT
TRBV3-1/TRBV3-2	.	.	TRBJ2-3	CASSQPTTHTQYF	TGTGCCAGCAGCCAACCGACTACGCATACGCAGTATTTT
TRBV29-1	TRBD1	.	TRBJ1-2	CSVNSGTGGVLYHGYTF	TGCAGCGTTAATTCCGGGACAGGGGGCGTACTGTACCATGGCTACACCTTC
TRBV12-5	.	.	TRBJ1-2	CASGAGGEGYGYTF	TGTGCTAGTGGTGCGGGGGGAGAGGGCTATGGCTACACCTTC
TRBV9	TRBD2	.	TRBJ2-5	CASSVEGSGGLVTQYF	TGTGCCAGCAGCGTAGAGGGTAGCGGGGGGCTAGTGACCCAGTACTTC
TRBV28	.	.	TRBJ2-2	CASRGVPGFELFF	TGTGCCAGCAGAGGAGTCCCGGGGTTCGAGCTGTTTTTT
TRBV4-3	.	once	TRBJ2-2	CASSPIDSTGELFF	TGCGCCAGCAGCCCTATTGACTCCACCGGGGAGCTGTTTTTT
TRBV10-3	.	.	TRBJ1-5	CAIGHLNNQPQHF	TGTGCCATCGGGCACCTAAATAATCAGCCCCAGCATTTT
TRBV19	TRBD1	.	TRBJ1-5	CASSRGLLGNQPQHF	TGTGCCAGCTCCAGGGGGCTTCTTGGCAATCAGCCCCAGCATTTT
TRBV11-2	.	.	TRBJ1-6	CASSFAAPSSYNSPLHF	TGTGCCAGCAGCTTTGCGGCCCCGAGCTCCTATAATTCACCCCTCCACTTT
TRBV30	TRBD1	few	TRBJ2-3	CAWSLDRGTARTDTQYF	TGTGCCTGGAGCCTGGACAGGGGAACTGCCCGCACAGATACGCAGTATTTT
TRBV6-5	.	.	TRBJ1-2	CATSPAGNLYGYTF	TGTGCCACCTCCCCGGCAGGGAACCTCTATGGCTACACCTTC
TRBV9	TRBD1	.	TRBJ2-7	CASSVAGQTSLYEQYF	TGTGCCAGCAGCGTAGCGGGACAGACCTCGCTCTACGAGCAGTACTTC
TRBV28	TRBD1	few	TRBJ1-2	CASSSGGQPEGYTF	TGTGCCAGCAGTTCCGGGGGACAGCCAGAGGGCTACACCTTC
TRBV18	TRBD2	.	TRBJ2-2	CASSPATSGYTGELFF	TGTGCCAGCTCACCTGCGACTAGCGGATACACCGGGGAGCTGTTTTTT
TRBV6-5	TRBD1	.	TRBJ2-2	CASSFWTGDTGELFF	TGTGCCAGCAGTTTCTGGACAGGGGACACCGGGGAGCTGTTTTTT
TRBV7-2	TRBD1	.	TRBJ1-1	CASSLDGTDNTEAFF	TGTGCCAGCAGCTTAGATGGGACAGACAACACTGAAGCTTTCTTT
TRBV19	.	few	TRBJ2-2	CASSISTNTGELFF	TGTGCCAGTAGTATATCAACGAACACCGGGGAGCTGTTTTTT
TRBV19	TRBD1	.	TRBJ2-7	CASSIGTGTYEQYF	TGTGCCAGTAGTATTGGGACAGGTACCTACGAGCAGTACTTC
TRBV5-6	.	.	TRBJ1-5	CASSFGSQPQHF	TGTGCCAGCAGCTTCGGTTCCCAGCCCCAGCATTTT
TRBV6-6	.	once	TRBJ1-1	CASSYSTGNTEAFF	TGTGCCAGCAGTTACTCTACAGGGAACACTGAAGCTTTCTTT
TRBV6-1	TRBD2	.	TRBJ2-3	CASSEGGSTDTQYF	TGTGCCAGCAGTGAGGGGGGGAGCACAGATACGCAGTATTTT
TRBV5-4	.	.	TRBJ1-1	CASSRITISTGVNTEAFF	TGTGCCAGCAGCCGAATTACAATTTCGACAGGAGTGAACACTGAAGCTTTCTTT
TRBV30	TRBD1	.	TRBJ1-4	CAWRDRGLVEKLFF	TGTGCCTGGAGGGACAGGGGGCTTGTTGAAAAACTGTTTTTT
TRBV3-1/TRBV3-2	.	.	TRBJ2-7	CASSQAGTSAEQYF	TGTGCCAGCAGCCAGGCCGGGACTTCCGCCGAGCAGTACTTC
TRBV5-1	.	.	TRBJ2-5	CASSLGIAQETQYF	TGCGCCAGCAGCTTGGGGATAGCTCAAGAGACCCAGTACTTC
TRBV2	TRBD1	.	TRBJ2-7	CASAGTGTGTSYEQYF	TGTGCCAGCGCAGGGACCGGGACAGGGACCTCCTACGAGCAGTACTTC
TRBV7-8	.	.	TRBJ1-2	CASSRTGKENYGYTF	TGTGCCAGCAGCAGGACCGGGAAAGAGAACTATGGCTACACCTTC
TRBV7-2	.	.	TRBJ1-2	CASSINRVDGYTF	TGTGCCAGCAGCATCAACCGGGTGGATGGCTACACCTTC
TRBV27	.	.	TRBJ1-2	CASRTGLHYGYTF	TGTGCCAGCAGAACAGGGTTGCACTATGGCTACACCTTC
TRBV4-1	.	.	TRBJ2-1	CASSQQGLPTIYNEQFF	TGCGCCAGCAGCCAGCAAGGACTTCCGACAATTTACAATGAGCAGTTCTTC
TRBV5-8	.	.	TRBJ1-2	CASSMNRLHTF	TGTGCCAGCAGCATGAACAGGTTGCACACCTTC
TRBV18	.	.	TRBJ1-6	CASSPRGAPLESAYSPLHF	TGTGCCAGCTCACCACGCGGGGCTCCCCTAGAATCAGCGTATTCACCCCTCCACTTT